The rows below give T cell receptor beta chains drawn from one sample of a study of molecular identifiers for immune sequencing clone quantification. TCRdb passed the PCR reads through MiXCR, listing each CDR3 protein once. The sample has approximately 100,000 distinct CDR3 sequences; roughly 38% are singletons. Sequenced material: naive CD8+ T cells from blood, with Jurkat cell RNA spiked in. These receptors came from a human donor in good health. Some libraries in this study had Jurkat cell RNA spiked in. Each CDR3 is given with its conserved first and last residue. Fields, in order: V gene, D gene, J gene, clone size, CDR3 DNA, CDR3 protein. The D gene is left open where the match is weak. Some rows have no size entry. The others give once, few or many, or a class for an expanded clone.

v_gene: TRBV2
d_gene: -
j_gene: TRBJ1-4
abundance: few
CDR3nt: TGTGCCAGCAGTGATACAGGCGGGGTTAATGAAAAACTGTTTTTT
CDR3aa: CASSDTGGVNEKLFF

v_gene: TRBV11-2
d_gene: -
j_gene: TRBJ2-5
abundance: few
CDR3nt: TGTGCCAGCAGCTTAGAGCCCGGCGAAGAGACCCAGTACTTC
CDR3aa: CASSLEPGEETQYF

v_gene: TRBV9
d_gene: -
j_gene: TRBJ2-3
abundance: many
CDR3nt: TGTGCCAGCAGCATACAGGGTAGCACAGATACGCAGTATTTT
CDR3aa: CASSIQGSTDTQYF

v_gene: TRBV5-1
d_gene: TRBD2
j_gene: TRBJ2-3
abundance: -
CDR3nt: TGCGCCAGCAGCTTGGCGCGGTGGACTAGCGGGACTTCGGGAGATACGCAGTATTTT
CDR3aa: CASSLARWTSGTSGDTQYF

v_gene: TRBV7-9
d_gene: TRBD2
j_gene: TRBJ2-1
abundance: -
CDR3nt: TGTGCCAGCAGACCCGAACCTAGCGGAGGGCCCTACAATGAGCAGTTCTTC
CDR3aa: CASRPEPSGGPYNEQFF

v_gene: TRBV28
d_gene: -
j_gene: TRBJ2-7
abundance: many
CDR3nt: TGTGCCAGCAGGGAGTCTAGCTACGAGCAGTACTTC
CDR3aa: CASRESSYEQYF

v_gene: TRBV5-1
d_gene: TRBD2
j_gene: TRBJ2-3
abundance: many
CDR3nt: TGCGCCAGCAGCGGTATACTAGCGGGAGCGATGGCAGATACGCAGTATTTT
CDR3aa: CASSGILAGAMADTQYF

v_gene: TRBV13
d_gene: -
j_gene: TRBJ1-1
abundance: -
CDR3nt: TGTGCCAGCAGCAACAGGGTTACTGAAGCTTTCTTT
CDR3aa: CASSNRVTEAFF

v_gene: TRBV18
d_gene: -
j_gene: TRBJ1-2
abundance: once
CDR3nt: TGTGCCAGCTCATATACAGGGTCCAAATTCTGGGTCTACACCTTC
CDR3aa: CASSYTGSKFWVYTF

v_gene: TRBV7-5
d_gene: -
j_gene: TRBJ1-5
abundance: -
CDR3nt: -
CDR3aa: CISVPEAVTQGDSNQPQHF

v_gene: TRBV27
d_gene: TRBD2
j_gene: TRBJ2-2
abundance: -
CDR3nt: TGTGCCAGCAGTTATAGCGGGAGCCACACCGGGGAGCTGTTTTTT
CDR3aa: CASSYSGSHTGELFF

v_gene: TRBV20-1
d_gene: -
j_gene: TRBJ2-2
abundance: few
CDR3nt: TGCAGTGCGACCGTCAGCACGACGGGGGTAGGGTACACCGGGGAGCTGTTTTTT
CDR3aa: CSATVSTTGVGYTGELFF

v_gene: TRBV7-9
d_gene: -
j_gene: TRBJ2-7
abundance: many
CDR3nt: TGTGCCAGCCCCGAGCAGTACTTC
CDR3aa: CASPEQYF

v_gene: TRBV10-1
d_gene: TRBD2
j_gene: TRBJ2-3
abundance: -
CDR3nt: TGCGCCAGCGGCCCCCAGTCTAGCGGGAGACCCGCGGAGTATTTT
CDR3aa: CASGPQSSGRPAEYF

v_gene: TRBV2
d_gene: -
j_gene: TRBJ1-4
abundance: few
CDR3nt: TGTGCCAGCAGCCCCCGGGCAGCGAATGAAAAACTGTTTTTT
CDR3aa: CASSPRAANEKLFF

v_gene: TRBV9
d_gene: TRBD2
j_gene: TRBJ2-3
abundance: few
CDR3nt: TGTGCCAGCAGCGTAGCGGGAGCGGGGGGAGATACGCAGTATTTT
CDR3aa: CASSVAGAGGDTQYF

v_gene: TRBV4-3
d_gene: -
j_gene: TRBJ1-1
abundance: -
CDR3nt: TGCGCCAGCAGCCAAGAATCCGGGCGCACTGAAGCTTTCTTT
CDR3aa: CASSQESGRTEAFF

v_gene: TRBV7-3
d_gene: TRBD2
j_gene: TRBJ2-1
abundance: -
CDR3nt: TGTGATATGCCTGAGAGGTTCGAGCTAGCGGAGCTCAATGAGCAGTTCTTC
CDR3aa: CDMPERFELAELNEQFF

v_gene: TRBV9
d_gene: TRBD1
j_gene: TRBJ2-3
abundance: few
CDR3nt: TGTGCCAGCAGCGTAGGACAGGACAGGGGCTCAGATACGCAGTATTTT
CDR3aa: CASSVGQDRGSDTQYF

v_gene: TRBV7-3
d_gene: TRBD2
j_gene: TRBJ2-3
abundance: few
CDR3nt: TGTGCCAGCAGCTTACTAGCGGGAGGAGGAGATACGCAGTATTTT
CDR3aa: CASSLLAGGGDTQYF

v_gene: TRBV6-5
d_gene: TRBD2
j_gene: TRBJ2-7
abundance: many
CDR3nt: TGTGCCAGCAGTTACTCGGCTAGCGGGCTAAGGGAGCAGTACTTC
CDR3aa: CASSYSASGLREQYF

v_gene: TRBV7-8
d_gene: -
j_gene: TRBJ2-3
abundance: many
CDR3nt: TGTGCCAGCACCAGTGGAGACCTACTCCGTGATACGCAGTATTTT
CDR3aa: CASTSGDLLRDTQYF

v_gene: TRBV6-2/TRBV6-3
d_gene: TRBD2
j_gene: TRBJ2-2
abundance: many
CDR3nt: TGTGCCAGCAGCCTGACTAGCGGGAACACCGGGGAGCTGTTTTTT
CDR3aa: CASSLTSGNTGELFF

v_gene: TRBV9
d_gene: -
j_gene: TRBJ2-7
abundance: once
CDR3nt: TGTGCCTGCAGCCCTCAAAGGACAGACTACGAGCAGTACTTC
CDR3aa: CACSPQRTDYEQYF

v_gene: TRBV7-6
d_gene: -
j_gene: TRBJ1-1
abundance: many
CDR3nt: TGTGCCAGCAGCAATAGTAACTTAGAAGCTTTCTTT
CDR3aa: CASSNSNLEAFF

v_gene: TRBV15
d_gene: -
j_gene: TRBJ2-5
abundance: -
CDR3nt: TGTGCCACCAGCAGTCCCCGTGGGACACTGACAAAGACCCAGTACTTC
CDR3aa: CATSSPRGTLTKTQYF

v_gene: TRBV6-5
d_gene: TRBD2
j_gene: TRBJ2-3
abundance: -
CDR3nt: TGTGCCAGCAAATTACTAGCGGAGTTCACAGATACGCAGTATTTT
CDR3aa: CASKLLAEFTDTQYF

v_gene: TRBV28
d_gene: -
j_gene: TRBJ2-3
abundance: few
CDR3nt: TGTGCCAGCAGTTTTCCAGCTTCTGTGAATCCGGGACGACCTCTAGTTGCTAGCACAGATACGCAGTATTTT
CDR3aa: CASSFPASVNPGRPLVASTDTQYF

v_gene: TRBV9
d_gene: -
j_gene: TRBJ2-2
abundance: many
CDR3nt: TGTGCCAGCAGCGCCACAGGGAAAGGAGGGGTCGACGGGGAGCTGTTTTTT
CDR3aa: CASSATGKGGVDGELFF

v_gene: TRBV9
d_gene: -
j_gene: TRBJ2-1
abundance: -
CDR3nt: TGTGCCAGCAGCCCCATAAGACCTTCGTACTACAATGAGCAGTTCTTC
CDR3aa: CASSPIRPSYYNEQFF

v_gene: TRBV12-3/TRBV12-4
d_gene: -
j_gene: TRBJ2-5
abundance: -
CDR3nt: TGTGCCAGCAGTCCGTGGAGGGGGCCGGAGGAGACCCAGTACTTC
CDR3aa: CASSPWRGPEETQYF